The clone carrying this T cell receptor (beta chain) was recorded a few times. This entry comes from a study of blood T cells in healthy people across ages. A sample-barcoded 5' primer and a J-beta primer mix were used in a second PCR of about 6 to 12 cycles. Each TCR beta cDNA got a 12-nucleotide random molecular identifier. A single record per CDR3 protein comes from TCRdb applying MiXCR to the 5' RACE reads. The sample contains 1.2 million to 1.5 million distinct CDR3 sequences, roughly 59% of which appear only once. The ends were cut back, 11 bases at V and 3 bases at J, with 9 bases in the middle. The CDR3 contains 11 residues.

The sample taken for sequencing was blood. This clonotype originated in a man aged 18-30 years in good health. The V call is TRBV12-3 or TRBV12-4, the J call TRBJ2-3; D gene uncertain. Here the CDR3 reads CAVVETDTQYF. The CDR3 DNA reads TGTGCCGTAGTGGAGACAGATACGCAGTATTTT.